This T cell receptor beta chain appears in the sequencing data of a study of cytomegalovirus exposure and HLA in healthy donors. Study-level findings and limits: The classifier reportedly diagnosed cytomegalovirus status with high sensitivity and specificity. Subsequent analysis of the approximately 110 validation repertoires found a tendency for first-cohort TCR clusters to co-occur.

The donors formed part of the roughly 110-subject validation cohort, distinct from the roughly 600-subject first cohort. The germline V gene encodes CDR1 KGHSH and CDR2 LQKENI. Trimming took off 1 base at V and 8 bases at J, with 14 bases between the two ends. CDR3 length: 15 amino acids. Many counts were recorded for this clone. Its target is not known. Profiled with immunoSEQ multiplex PCR; TCRdb holds only in-frame clones, not every one. The table lists fewer than 200,000 clones, roughly 85% of them singletons, with roughly 15% in the top ten. The J gene is TRBJ1-4, the V gene TRBV18; unclear D gene. The receptor's source is a man aged 18 to 29 in good health and CMV-seropositive. The sample comprised PBMCs. CDR3 amino acids: CASSPRGPPEEKLFF. The CDR3 region has the DNA TGTGCCAGCTCACCACGAGGGCCTCCAGAGGAAAAACTGTTTTTT.